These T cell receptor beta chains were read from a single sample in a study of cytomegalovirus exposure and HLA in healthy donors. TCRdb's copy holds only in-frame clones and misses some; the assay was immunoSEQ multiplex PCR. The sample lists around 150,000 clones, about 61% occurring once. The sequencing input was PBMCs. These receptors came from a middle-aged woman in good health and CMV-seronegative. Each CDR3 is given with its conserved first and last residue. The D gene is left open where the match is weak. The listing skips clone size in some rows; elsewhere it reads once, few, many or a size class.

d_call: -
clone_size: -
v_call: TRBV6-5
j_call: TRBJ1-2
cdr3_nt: TGTGCCAGTACCAAGGGGCTCAACTATGGCTACACCTTC
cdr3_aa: CASTKGLNYGYTF

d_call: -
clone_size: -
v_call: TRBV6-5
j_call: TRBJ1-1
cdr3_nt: TGTGCCAGCAGTCTCCAGGGAGGTGAAGCTTTCTTT
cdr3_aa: CASSLQGGEAFF

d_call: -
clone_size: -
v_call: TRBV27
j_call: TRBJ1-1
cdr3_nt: TGTGCCAGCAGTACAGGGTACACTGAAGCTTTCTTT
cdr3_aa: CASSTGYTEAFF

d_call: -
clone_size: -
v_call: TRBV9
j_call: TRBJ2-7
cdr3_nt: TGTGCCAGCAGCCCCCTGGAGGGGCAGACCTACGAGCAGTACTTC
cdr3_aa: CASSPLEGQTYEQYF

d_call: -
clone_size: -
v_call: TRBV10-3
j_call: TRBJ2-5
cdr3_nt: TGTGCCATCTCCCTGGGGCTCCAAGAGACCCAGTACTTC
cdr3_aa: CAISLGLQETQYF

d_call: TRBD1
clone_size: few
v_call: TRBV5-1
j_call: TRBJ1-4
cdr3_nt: TGCGCCAGCAGCTTGGCCGGGACAGGGGAAGAAAAACTGTTTTTT
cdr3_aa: CASSLAGTGEEKLFF

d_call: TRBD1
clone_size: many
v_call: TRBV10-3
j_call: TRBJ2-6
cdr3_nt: TGTGCCATCAGTGAGTCGCCCGAGGACAGGGTGGGGGCCAACGTCCTGACTTTC
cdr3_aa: CAISESPEDRVGANVLTF

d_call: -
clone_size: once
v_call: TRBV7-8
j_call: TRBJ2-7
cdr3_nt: TGTGCCAGCAGCTTCGGTCCTCAGGACACCTACGAGCAGTACTTC
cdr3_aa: CASSFGPQDTYEQYF

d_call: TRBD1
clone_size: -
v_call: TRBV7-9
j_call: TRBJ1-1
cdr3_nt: TGTGCCAGCAGCCGATCCCCAGGGGGCATTGGCGTGAACACTGAAGCTTTCTTT
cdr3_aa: CASSRSPGGIGVNTEAFF

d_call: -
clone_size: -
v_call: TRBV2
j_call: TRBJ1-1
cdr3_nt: TGTGCCAGCAGCGTTTCCCCCACAGGTCTCACTGAAGCTTTCTTT
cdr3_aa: CASSVSPTGLTEAFF

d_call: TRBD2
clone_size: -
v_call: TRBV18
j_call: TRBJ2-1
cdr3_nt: TGTGCCAGCTCACCCGCCCCACTAGCGGGGGGTTTCAACAATGAGCAGTTCTTC
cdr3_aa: CASSPAPLAGGFNNEQFF

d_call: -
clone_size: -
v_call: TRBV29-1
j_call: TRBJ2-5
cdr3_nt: TGCAGCGTTTTAGACCAAGAGACCCAGTACTTC
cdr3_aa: CSVLDQETQYF

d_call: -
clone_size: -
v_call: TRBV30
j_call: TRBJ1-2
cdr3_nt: TGTGCCTGCCGGACGGGATACACTAACTATGGCTACACCTTC
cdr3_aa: CACRTGYTNYGYTF

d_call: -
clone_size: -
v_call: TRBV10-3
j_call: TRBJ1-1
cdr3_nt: TGTGCCATCAAAGTTACAGGGAAAGCTGAAGCTTTCTTT
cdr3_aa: CAIKVTGKAEAFF

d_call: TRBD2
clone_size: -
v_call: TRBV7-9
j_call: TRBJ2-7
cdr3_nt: TGTGCCAGCAGCTCTCCGGGACTAGCGCCTCCCTACGAGCAGTACTTC
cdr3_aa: CASSSPGLAPPYEQYF

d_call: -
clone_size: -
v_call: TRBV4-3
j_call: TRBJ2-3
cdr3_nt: TGCGCCAGCAGCCAAGAAGTCCTCAGAGATACGCAGTATTTT
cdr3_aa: CASSQEVLRDTQYF